The T cell receptor beta chain described here comes from a study of early T cells in non-severe SARS-CoV-2 infection (dated by TCRdb to the early 2020s). Turning to the overall study: Because TCR sequencing was done on bulk RNA from unsorted whole blood, the alpha and beta chains could not be paired. Here is what the overall study found, with its caveats: VDJdb matching was skewed toward anti-spike CD8 responses and likely underestimated virus-specific expansions, missing private and CD4 specificities.

Set within a cohort of healthcare workers in London, UK, this nested case-control study involved weekly PCR testing of nasopharyngeal swabs along with blood sampling. Healthcare workers were recruited between 23 and 31 March 2020, during the week of the UK lockdown, and were followed weekly for up to about 15 weeks. The CDR3 spans 13 residues, from the cysteine through the phenylalanine. Kept here is only the CDR3 DNA, which spans 39 bases and is read in frame from base 1. A distance of 11 bases separates the germline ends of V and J, which lose 5 bases and 1 base respectively. From a lookup of the germline V gene, CDR1 and CDR2 are SQVTM and ANQGSEA. On this clonotype: Which antigen it targets is not known. No qualities accompany the bases; no much larger clone lies one base away.

The receptor library was made with 5' RACE. Sequencing was carried out with a NextSeq 500. The TCR library protocol attached unique molecular identifiers to individual cDNA molecules to correct for sequencing error and PCR bias. Sequencing covered both TCR alpha and beta chains, and within each sample the abundances of alpha and beta sequences were tightly co-correlated. Per the source publication's procedure: Decombinator V4 was used to perform V gene, J gene and CDR3 annotation of TCR sequences. Expanded TCRs were defined as changing significantly between any two time points under a Poisson model with p below 0.0001. TCR abundances were normalised to the total number of TCRs sequenced in each sample and reported as counts per million. TRAV1-2 paired with TRAJ12, TRAJ20 or TRAJ33 defined MAIT TCRs, while TRAV10 paired with TRAJ18 defined iNKT TCRs. A search of VDJdb, accessed on 1 November 2021, was run for TCRs annotated to CMV, EBV and SARS-CoV-2, with TCRs annotated for multiple antigens excluded. TCRdb reprocessed the public reads (quality trimming at Q25 with fastp, clone calling with MiXCR) and kept in-frame beta chains. CDR3 protein sequences are deduplicated, and each keeps its most common genes and DNA. The V and J calls here are based on TCRdb, not the publication. The sample records over 55,000 distinct CDR3 sequences, under 15% of which are singletons. The ten largest clones capture roughly 1.3% of the sample.

The clonotype originates from an adult who was a healthcare worker with PCR-confirmed SARS-CoV-2 infection or an uninfected control (not recorded which). The chain couples TRBV29-1 to TRBJ1-1, with the D gene uncertain. Sequenced material: whole blood. At the DNA level, the sequence is TGCAGCGTTCGAGGGTTGTCGAACACTGAAGCTTTCTTT. It encodes CSVRGLSNTEAFF.